The 27 T cell receptor beta chains given below trace back to one sample, sequenced in a study of cytomegalovirus exposure and HLA in healthy donors. 60 Vbeta and 13 Jbeta primers were used in PCR. Clones were read by immunoSEQ multiplex PCR, and TCRdb kept only the in-frame ones, dropping some. The sample includes 150,000 to 200,000 clones, roughly four fifths seen only once; the top ten take around 1.9%. Sequencing was done on a sample of PBMCs. The source of these receptors is a man aged 18 to 30 in good health and CMV-seronegative.

The rearrangement links TRBV7-2 to TRBJ2-1; 12 bases line up with TRBD2. The germline V gene has CDR1 SGHTA and CDR2 FQGNSA. CDR3 size: 16 residues. V shed 6 bases, J shed 8 bases, and the junction held 11 bases outside the gene matches. The chain's CDR3 is CASRHVGPSGGDEQFF. The CDR3 coding sequence is TGTGCCAGCAGACATGTGGGCCCTAGCGGGGGGGATGAGCAGTTCTTC.

Worth noting for this clone: The sample carries other DNA sequences with the same CDR3. The chain joins TRBV4-3 to TRBJ1-2, with 8 nucleotides matching TRBD1. The CDR3 extends over 13 amino acids. Germline CDR1 reads LGHNA; CDR2 reads YSLEER. The V segment lost 2 bases and the J segment 5 bases; nucleotides outside the gene matches: 1. The CDR3, as DNA: TGCGCCAGCAGCCAACAGGGGGCGTATGGCTACACCTTC. It specifies CASSQQGAYGYTF.

The rearrangement uses TRBV9 and TRBJ2-1; 7 nucleotides match TRBD1. The CDR3 is made up of 14 amino acids. The J segment lost 9 bases and the V segment lost 6 bases, leaving 12 bases of the junction unmatched. Germline CDR1 reads SGDLS; CDR2 reads YYNGEE. CDR3 coding DNA: TGTGCCAGCAACCCATCCGACAGGGCAACTGAGCAGTTCTTC. It yields the protein CASNPSDRATEQFF. Complete variable domain (other parts from reference TRBV9 and TRBJ2-1): DSGVTQTPKHLITATGQRVTLRCSPRSGDLSVYWYQQSLDQGLQFLIQYYNGEERAKGNILERFSAQQFPDLHSELNLSSLELGDSALYFCASNPSDRATEQFFGPGTRLTVL.

The chain has TRBV27 and TRBJ2-5, with D maybe TRBD1 (5 bases). The CDR3 consists of 18 residues. Germline CDR1 and CDR2: MNHEY and SMNVEV (reference sequence). The germline V and J ends were trimmed by 4 bases and 4 bases, with 25 bases remaining between them. The DNA of the CDR3 is TGTGCCAGCAGTTCGGCAGGGTTCTATGGCGGCCGAGGAGAGACCCAGTACTTC. The encoded protein is CASSSAGFYGGRGETQYF.

DNA of the CDR3: TGTGCCACCAGCAGAGTATCCGTCGAGTACCAGCAGTTCTTC. Translation: CATSRVSVEYQQFF. The chain couples TRBV15 to TRBJ2-1, with D unclear. Germline CDR1 and CDR2: LNHNV and YYDKDF (reference sequence). The V and J ends lost 1 base and 11 bases respectively, with 15 bases between them. This CDR3 has 14 amino acids.

The chain has TRBV6-5 and TRBJ1-2; D is uncertain. The CDR3 is made up of 12 amino acids. Per germline, CDR1 MNHEY and CDR2 SVGAGI. V lost 6 bases and J 7 bases, leaving 12 bases between the germline ends. Here the CDR3 reads CASRPTAGGYTF. In DNA, the CDR3 is TGTGCCAGCAGGCCGACTGCCGGTGGCTACACCTTC.

The chain uses TRBV9 and TRBJ1-4, with D possibly TRBD1 on 5 matching bases. The CDR3 totals 16 residues. CDR1 and CDR2 (germline): SGDLS, YYNGEE. Trimming shortened V by 3 bases and J by 1 base, and 13 bases separated the two germline ends. In DNA form, the CDR3 reads TGTGCCAGCAGCGCCCAACAGGCCCGAACTAATGAAAAACTGTTTTTT. It specifies CASSAQQARTNEKLFF.

The rearrangement uses TRBV9 and TRBJ1-2, with unresolved D. Deletions cut 0 bases from V and 0 bases from J, with 9 bases between. The CDR3 has 15 residues. From germline, CDR1 is SGDLS and CDR2 YYNGEE. CDR3 region: CASSVGAASNYGYTF. In DNA form, the CDR3 reads TGTGCCAGCAGCGTAGGGGCAGCCTCTAACTATGGCTACACCTTC. Variable domain in full (rest from reference TRBV9 and TRBJ1-2): DSGVTQTPKHLITATGQRVTLRCSPRSGDLSVYWYQQSLDQGLQFLIQYYNGEERAKGNILERFSAQQFPDLHSELNLSSLELGDSALYFCASSVGAASNYGYTFGSGTRLTVV.

J is TRBJ1-1 and V is TRBV5-4; the D gene is possibly TRBD1 (5 bases). CDR3 size: 14 residues. Trimming left V 0 bases short and J 9 bases short, with 15 bases between. Germline CDR1 is SGHNT and CDR2 is YYREEE (reference sequence). CDR3 region: CASSLVLMGGKAFF. Written as DNA, the CDR3 is TGTGCCAGCAGCTTGGTTTTAATGGGGGGAAAAGCTTTCTTT.

This clone has only one observation. The genes are TRBV7-9 and TRBJ1-6; weak D call: TRBD1 (6 bases). Trimming removed 2 bases at V and 0 bases at J, with 14 bases between. The germline gives CDR1 SEHNR, CDR2 FQNEAQ (reference sequence). The CDR3 extends over 18 amino acids. CDR3 DNA: TGTGCCAGCAGCTTACCCCGGGGGGCGAGCTCCTATAATTCACCCCTCCACTTT. Residues: CASSLPRGASSYNSPLHF. Full variable domain (rest looked up from reference TRBV7-9 and TRBJ1-6): DTGVSQNPRHKITKRGQNVTFRCDPISEHNRLYWYRQTLGQGPEFLTYFQNEAQLEKSRLLSDRFSAERPKGSFSTLEIQRTEQGDSAMYLCASSLPRGASSYNSPLHFGNGTRLTVT.

This clone was detected a few times. The rearrangement uses TRBV27 and TRBJ2-7; 9 nucleotides agree with TRBD1. V was pared by 5 bases and J by 4 bases, with 15 bases of the junction left unmatched. CDR1 is MNHEY and CDR2 is SMNVEV in the germline V gene (reference sequence). There are 17 residues in the CDR3. The CDR3 sequence is CASSTGTGSVRWYEQYF. The CDR3 region has the DNA TGTGCCAGCAGTACCGGGACAGGGTCCGTGCGATGGTACGAGCAGTACTTC.

This clone turned up a few times. The CDR3 protein is CASSLLITGSGNTIYF. The CDR3 DNA sequence: TGTGCCAGCAGTTTACTTATTACTGGCTCTGGAAACACCATATATTTT. The genes are TRBV28 and TRBJ1-3; D unclear. V shed 2 bases and J shed 0 bases, with 11 bases lying between them. The CDR3 has 16 residues. Germline CDR1 is MDHEN and CDR2 is SYDVKM.

This chain connects TRBV2 to TRBJ1-6; D ambiguous. This CDR3 comprises 15 residues. Trimming shortened V by 7 bases and J by 10 bases, and 20 bases separated the two germline ends. Germline V gene sequence: CDR1 SNHLY, CDR2 FYNNEI. The CDR3 DNA follows: TGTGCCAGCATTGCCGGATCTGGAGTCGGCTCACCCCTCCACTTT. The encoded protein is CASIAGSGVGSPLHF. Combining the CDR3 with reference TRBV2 and TRBJ1-6 gives the whole variable domain EPEVTQTPSHQVTQMGQEVILRCVPISNHLYFYWYRQILGQKVEFLVSFYNNEISEKSEIFDDQFSVERPDGSNFTLKIRSTKLEDSAMYFCASIAGSGVGSPLHFGNGTRLTVT.

The V gene is TRBV11-2, the J gene TRBJ2-3, with 9 bases identical to TRBD1. V lost 0 bases to trimming and J lost 0 bases; unmatched junction nucleotides: 7. Germline V lookup: CDR1 SGHAT, CDR2 FQNNGV. CDR3 length: 18 residues. The DNA of the CDR3 is TGTGCCAGCAGCTTAGAAGTCGACAGGGGGGGAAGCACAGATACGCAGTATTTT. It codes for CASSLEVDRGGSTDTQYF.

The chain couples TRBV27 to TRBJ2-1; 9 bases are a match to TRBD2. CDR3 length equals 16 residues. Germline CDR1 reads MNHEY; CDR2 reads SMNVEV (reference sequence). Trimming removed 5 bases from V and 7 bases from J; junction bases left unmatched: 12. CDR3 sequence reads: CASSSSGSSGWNEQFF. The CDR3 DNA reads TGTGCCAGCAGTAGTAGCGGGAGCTCCGGGTGGAATGAGCAGTTCTTC.

In its sample, this clone was seen once. CDR3 in DNA: TGTGCCAGCAGCTTCGTCACAGATACGCAGTATTTT. This sequence encodes CASSFVTDTQYF. The V call is TRBV5-6, the J call TRBJ2-3, with no clear D. CDR3 size: 12 residues. The V end was cut by 2 bases, the J end by 2 bases, with 3 bases between. Germline CDR1 SGHDT, CDR2 YYEEEE.

The chain employs TRBV5-4 and TRBJ1-3; D remains unclear. Trimming cost V 0 bases and J 0 bases, with 7 bases left between them. The CDR3 is 15 amino acids. Germline V gene data show CDR1 as SGHNT and CDR2 as YYREEE (reference sequence). The CDR3 is CASSLDAGSGNTIYF. DNA of the CDR3: TGTGCCAGCAGCTTGGATGCAGGCTCTGGAAACACCATATATTTT.

The CDR3 DNA reads as TGTGCCAGCAGCGCACCTTCTGCCTTTCCATATGTGAGCTCCTACGAGCAGTACTTC. Protein sequence: CASSAPSAFPYVSSYEQYF. The V gene is TRBV4-2, the J gene TRBJ2-7; D uncertain. The CDR3 covers 19 residues. The germline gives CDR1 LGHNA, CDR2 YNFKEQ. Trimming took 5 bases from V and 0 from J, leaving 26 bases between them.

The J gene is TRBJ1-1, the V gene TRBV27, with a tentative D call TRBD1 (5 bases). The CDR3 runs to 15 residues. Between the trimmed V and J ends, which lost 6 bases and 6 bases, there was a span of 20 bases. Germline CDR1 is MNHEY and CDR2 is SMNVEV (reference sequence). CDR3 residues: CASSQGLGGYAEAFF. The DNA for the CDR3 is TGTGCCAGCAGCCAGGGTTTAGGTGGGTACGCTGAAGCTTTCTTT.

The chain is built from TRBV5-1 and TRBJ2-7, with a tentative D call TRBD2 (6 bases). This CDR3 is built from 14 residues. Germline-derived CDR1 and CDR2 are SGHRS and YFSETQ. Between the trimmed V and J ends, which lost 4 bases and 7 bases, there was a span of 18 bases. The CDR3 sequence is CASSRDSSSGEQYF. The CDR3 nucleotides are TGCGCCAGCAGCCGGGACTCTTCCTCAGGGGAGCAGTACTTC. The full variable domain, with the rest looked up from reference TRBV5-1 and TRBJ2-7, is KAGVTQTPRYLIKTRGQQVTLSCSPISGHRSVSWYQQTPGQGLQFLFEYFSETQRNKGNFPGRFSGRQFSNSRSEMNVSTLELGDSALYLCASSRDSSSGEQYFGPGTRLTVT.

This chain connects TRBV7-2 to TRBJ2-5; maybe TRBD2 (5 bases). The germline V gene encodes CDR1 SGHTA and CDR2 FQGNSA. Trimming shortened V by 3 bases and J by 2 bases, and 13 bases separated the two germline ends. This CDR3 comprises 15 residues. This CDR3 is CASSFGSGKQETQYF. DNA for the CDR3: TGTGCCAGCAGCTTTGGGAGCGGCAAACAAGAGACCCAGTACTTC.

This chain links TRBV27 with TRBJ1-3; no clear D. CDR1 and CDR2 (germline): MNHEY, SMNVEV (reference sequence). V was cut by 0 bases and J by 2 bases, with 8 bases left in between. The CDR3 covers 15 residues. The CDR3 DNA sequence: TGTGCCAGCAGTTTATCGGAGAATACTGGAAACACCATATATTTT. Protein: CASSLSENTGNTIYF.

J is TRBJ1-1 and V is TRBV5-1, with a possible D match to TRBD1 (6 bases). CDR1 is SGHRS and CDR2 is YFSETQ in the germline V gene. CDR3 length: 16 amino acids. With 0 bases removed from V and 1 base from J, the gap between germline ends came to 13 bases. This chain's CDR3 is CASSLVRGGRNTEAFF. The CDR3, as DNA: TGCGCCAGCAGCTTGGTTAGGGGGGGTAGGAACACTGAAGCTTTCTTT.

Comment on this clone: A junction end diverges from the germline sequence, so it may reflect a read error. The chain is built from TRBV4-2 and TRBJ2-5, with D maybe TRBD2 (5 bases). Germline V lookup: CDR1 LGHNA, CDR2 YNFKEQ. This CDR3 region has 15 residues. This CDR3 reads CASSQDGGYQEAQYF. CDR3 in DNA: TGTGCCAGCAGCCAAGACGGCGGGTACCAAGAGGCCCAGTACTTC.

V usage is TRBV6-6 and J usage is TRBJ2-5; maybe TRBD2 (6 bases). TRBJ2-7 explains the end of the DNA better; the J call may be wrong. CDR3 size: 14 residues. CDR1 and CDR2 (germline): MNHNY, SVGAGI (reference sequence). In nucleotides, the CDR3 is TGTGCCAGCAGCCACGGAGGGGTAGGGTACGAGCAGTACTTC. It specifies CASSHGGVGYEQYF.

V usage is TRBV7-9 and J usage is TRBJ2-1, with D possibly TRBD2 on 6 matching bases. This CDR3 comprises 15 residues. Germline CDR1 and CDR2: SEHNR and FQNEAQ (reference sequence). V gave up 4 bases and J gave up 7 bases, with 17 bases separating them. The CDR3 here is CASSYREIRLNEQFF. The CDR3 DNA reads as TGTGCCAGCAGCTACCGGGAGATAAGACTTAATGAGCAGTTCTTC.

The V and J genes are TRBV30 and TRBJ2-5, with a possible D match to TRBD2 (5 bases). Germline lookup yields CDR1 GTSNPN and CDR2 SVGIG (reference sequence). The V end lost 5 bases, the J end lost 2 bases, and 6 bases lay between the germline ends. The CDR3 loop spans 11 amino acids. This chain's CDR3 is CAWGGQETQYF. CDR3 coding DNA: TGTGCCTGGGGCGGGCAAGAGACCCAGTACTTC.